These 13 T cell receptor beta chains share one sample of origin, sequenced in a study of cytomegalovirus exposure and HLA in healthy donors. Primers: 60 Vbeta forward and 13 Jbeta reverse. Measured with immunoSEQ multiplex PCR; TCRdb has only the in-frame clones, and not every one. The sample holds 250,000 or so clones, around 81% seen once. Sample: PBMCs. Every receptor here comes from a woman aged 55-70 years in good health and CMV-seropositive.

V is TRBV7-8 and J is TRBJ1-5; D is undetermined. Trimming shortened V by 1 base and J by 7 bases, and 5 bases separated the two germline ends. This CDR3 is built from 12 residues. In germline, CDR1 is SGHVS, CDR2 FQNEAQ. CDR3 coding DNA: TGTGCCAGCAGCTTAGACAACCAGCCCCAGCATTTT. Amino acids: CASSLDNQPQHF.

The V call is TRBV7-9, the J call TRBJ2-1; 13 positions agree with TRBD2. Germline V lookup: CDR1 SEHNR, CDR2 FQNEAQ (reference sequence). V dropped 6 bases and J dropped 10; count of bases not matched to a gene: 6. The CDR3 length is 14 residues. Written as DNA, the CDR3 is TGTGCCAGCAGTTGGACTAGCGGGAGCTGGGAGCAGTTCTTC. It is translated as CASSWTSGSWEQFF.

The chain's CDR3 is CASRQGWGNQPQHF. The CDR3 coding sequence is TGTGCCAGCAGACAGGGCTGGGGCAATCAGCCCCAGCATTTT. The J gene is TRBJ1-5, the V gene TRBV2; D perhaps matches TRBD1 (6 bases). V lost 6 bases to trimming and J lost 2 bases, with 11 bases between them. This CDR3 has 14 residues. Germline assignment: CDR1 SNHLY and CDR2 FYNNEI.

DNA of the CDR3: TGCGCCAGCAGCCGCGGGAGTCCACCCAATGAGCAGTTCTTC. Translation: CASSRGSPPNEQFF. V gene TRBV4-1 combines with J gene TRBJ2-1; the match to TRBD2 covers 7 bases. J was trimmed by 6 bases and V by 4 bases; bases with no gene match: 6. Germline values: CDR1 MGHRA, CDR2 YSYEKL. The CDR3 is 14 residues long.

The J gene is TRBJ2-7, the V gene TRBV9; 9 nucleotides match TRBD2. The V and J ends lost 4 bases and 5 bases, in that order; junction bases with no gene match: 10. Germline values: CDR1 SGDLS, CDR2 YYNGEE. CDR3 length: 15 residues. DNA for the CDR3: TGTGCCAGCAGCCTGTCGGGCGGGAGGGCGGACGAGCAGTACTTC. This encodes CASSLSGGRADEQYF.

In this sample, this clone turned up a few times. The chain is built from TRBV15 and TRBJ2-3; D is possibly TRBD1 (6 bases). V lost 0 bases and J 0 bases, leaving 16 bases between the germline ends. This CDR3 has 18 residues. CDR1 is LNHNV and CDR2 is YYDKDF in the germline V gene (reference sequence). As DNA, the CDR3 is TGTGCCACCAGCAGAGACACCTCGACAGGAACTAGCACAGATACGCAGTATTTT. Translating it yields CATSRDTSTGTSTDTQYF.

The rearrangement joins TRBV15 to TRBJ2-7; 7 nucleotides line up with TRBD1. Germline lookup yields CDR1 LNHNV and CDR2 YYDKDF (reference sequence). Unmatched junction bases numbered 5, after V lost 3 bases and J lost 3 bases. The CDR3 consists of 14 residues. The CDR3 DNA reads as TGTGCCACCAGCAGCGCACAGGGGAGCTACGAGCAGTACTTC. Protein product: CATSSAQGSYEQYF. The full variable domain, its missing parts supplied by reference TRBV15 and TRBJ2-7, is DAMVIQNPRYQVTQFGKPVTLSCSQTLNHNVMYWYQQKSSQAPKLLFHYYDKDFNNEADTPDNFQSRRPNTSFCFLDIRSPGLGDTAMYLCATSSAQGSYEQYFGPGTRLTVT.

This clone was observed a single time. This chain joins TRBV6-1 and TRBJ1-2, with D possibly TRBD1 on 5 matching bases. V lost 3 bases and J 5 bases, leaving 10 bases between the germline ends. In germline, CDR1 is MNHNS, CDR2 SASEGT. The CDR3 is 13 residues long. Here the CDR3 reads CASSEAGTYGYTF. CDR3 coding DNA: TGTGCCAGCAGTGAGGCCGGGACTTATGGCTACACCTTC.

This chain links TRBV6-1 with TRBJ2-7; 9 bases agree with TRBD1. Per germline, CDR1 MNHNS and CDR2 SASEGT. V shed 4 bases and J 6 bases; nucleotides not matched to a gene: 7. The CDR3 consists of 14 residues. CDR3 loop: CASSAGQGLTEQYF. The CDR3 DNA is TGTGCCAGCAGTGCGGGACAGGGACTTACCGAGCAGTACTTC.

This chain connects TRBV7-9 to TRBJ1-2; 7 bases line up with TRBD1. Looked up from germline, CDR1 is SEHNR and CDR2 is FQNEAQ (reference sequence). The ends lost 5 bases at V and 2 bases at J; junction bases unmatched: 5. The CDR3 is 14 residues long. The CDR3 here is CASSRGTDNYGYTF. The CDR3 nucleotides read TGTGCCAGCAGCCGGGGGACAGACAACTATGGCTACACCTTC.

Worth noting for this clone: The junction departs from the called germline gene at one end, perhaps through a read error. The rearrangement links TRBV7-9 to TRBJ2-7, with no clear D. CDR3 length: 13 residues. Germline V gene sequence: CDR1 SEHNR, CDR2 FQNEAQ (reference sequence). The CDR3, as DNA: TGTTCCAGCAGCTTAGGCGATTCCTACGAGCAGTACTTC. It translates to CSSSLGDSYEQYF.

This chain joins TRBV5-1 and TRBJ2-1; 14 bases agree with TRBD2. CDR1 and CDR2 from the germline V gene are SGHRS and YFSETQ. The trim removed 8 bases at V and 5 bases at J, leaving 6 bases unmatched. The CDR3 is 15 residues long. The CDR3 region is CASNGLAGGHNEQFF. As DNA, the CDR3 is TGCGCCAGTAATGGACTAGCGGGAGGACACAATGAGCAGTTCTTC. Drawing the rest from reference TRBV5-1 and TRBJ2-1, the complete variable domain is KAGVTQTPRYLIKTRGQQVTLSCSPISGHRSVSWYQQTPGQGLQFLFEYFSETQRNKGNFPGRFSGRQFSNSRSEMNVSTLELGDSALYLCASNGLAGGHNEQFFGPGTRLTVL.

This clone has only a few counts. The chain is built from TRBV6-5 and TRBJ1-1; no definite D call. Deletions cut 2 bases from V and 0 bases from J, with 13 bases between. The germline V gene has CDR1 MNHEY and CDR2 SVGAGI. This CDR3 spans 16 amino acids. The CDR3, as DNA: TGTGCCAGCAGTTACGGGCAGGCTATCATGAACACTGAAGCTTTCTTT. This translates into CASSYGQAIMNTEAFF.